The text below deals with one T cell receptor beta chain. Its antigen is still unknown. The source of the sample is a study of cytomegalovirus exposure and HLA in healthy donors. Whole-study context: Previous work identified 95 million to 140 million unique TCR beta sequences from around 200 million T cells.

Both 60 Vbeta primers and 13 Jbeta primers went into the PCR. Assay used: immunoSEQ multiplex PCR; TCRdb lists only in-frame clones, some missing. This sample has 100,000 to 150,000 clones, with around 73% found just once. This CDR3 is 12 amino acids long. The germline gives CDR1 SGHVS, CDR2 FQNEAQ. Trimming cost V 2 bases and J 9 bases; bases outside gene matches: 3. Findings of the study overall: The study carried out a later analysis of TCR beta sequences. It associated 15,000 to 20,000 of them with specific HLA alleles at a false discovery rate of 0.05. A further, later analysis showed that HLA-associated TCR beta chains (compared with equally common others) were more clonally expanded. The study flagged 150 to 200 TCR beta chains as cytomegalovirus-associated.

Sequenced material: PBMCs. This chain uses TRBV7-8 with TRBJ1-1; TRBD1 matches 7 bases. The sequence derives from a man between 60 and 75 years old in good health and CMV-seropositive. CDR3: CASSLMGQQAFF. For the CDR3, the DNA is TGTGCCAGCAGCTTAATGGGACAGCAAGCTTTCTTT.